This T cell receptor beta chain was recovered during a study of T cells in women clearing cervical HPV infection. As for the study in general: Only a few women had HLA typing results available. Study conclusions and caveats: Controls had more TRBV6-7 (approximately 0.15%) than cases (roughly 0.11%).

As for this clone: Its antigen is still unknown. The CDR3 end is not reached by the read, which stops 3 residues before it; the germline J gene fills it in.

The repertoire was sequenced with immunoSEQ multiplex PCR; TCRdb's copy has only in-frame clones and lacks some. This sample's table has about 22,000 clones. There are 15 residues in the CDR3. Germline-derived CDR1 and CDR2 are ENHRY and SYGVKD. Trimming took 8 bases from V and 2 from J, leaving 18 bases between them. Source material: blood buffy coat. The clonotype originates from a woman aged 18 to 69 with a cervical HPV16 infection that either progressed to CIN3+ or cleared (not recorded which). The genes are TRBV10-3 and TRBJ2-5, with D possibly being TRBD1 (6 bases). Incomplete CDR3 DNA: TGTGCCATCTCACCCACAGGGATATCACAAGAGACC. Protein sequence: CAISPTGISQET. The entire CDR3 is CAISPTGISQETQYF.